The 23 T cell receptor beta chains in this list originate from one sample, sequenced in a study of early T cells in non-severe SARS-CoV-2 infection. TCRdb re-derived calls from the 5' RACE reads in MiXCR, one entry per CDR3 protein. This sample carries about 110,000 distinct CDR3 sequences, around 12% of them seen once, and the ten largest clones take 3% to 4.5%. The sample consisted of whole blood, taken at baseline. The receptors derive from an adult who was a healthcare worker with PCR-confirmed SARS-CoV-2 infection or an uninfected control (not recorded which).

This clonotype was observed many times. V is TRBV29-1 and J is TRBJ1-1; TRBD1 matches at 7 bases. CDR1 is SQVTM and CDR2 is ANQGSEA in the germline V gene. Unmatched junction bases numbered 3, after V lost 4 bases and J lost 1 base. This CDR3 has 13 amino acids. For the CDR3, the DNA is TGCAGCGTTGTAGGGACAGAGAACACTGAAGCTTTCTTT. It specifies CSVVGTENTEAFF. Variable domain in full (rest from reference TRBV29-1 and TRBJ1-1): SAVISQKPSRDICQRGTSLTIQCQVDSQVTMMFWYRQQPGQSLTLIATANQGSEATYESGFVIDKFPISRPNLTFSTLTVSNMSPEDSSIYLCSVVGTENTEAFFGQGTRLTVV.

The chain combines TRBV2 with TRBJ1-4; TRBD1 aligns across 7 bases. The CDR3 loop spans 13 amino acids. The V gene end was trimmed by 6 bases and the J gene end by 8 bases; junction bases not matched to a gene: 6. Germline loops: CDR1 SNHLY, CDR2 FYNNEI. CDR3 DNA sequence: TGTGCCAGCAGAGACAGGGTGGAAGAAAAACTGTTTTTT. Amino acids: CASRDRVEEKLFF.

Ten or more counts support this clonotype. This chain uses TRBV5-1 with TRBJ2-3; the D is unclear. From germline, CDR1 is SGHRS and CDR2 YFSETQ. The CDR3 totals 15 residues. Trimming shortened V by 1 base and J by 0 bases, and 9 bases separated the two germline ends. The CDR3 is CASSLMSPSTDTQYF. The DNA of the CDR3 is TGCGCCAGCAGCTTGATGAGCCCTAGCACAGATACGCAGTATTTT.

This clonotype was seen at least ten times. The chain carries TRBV7-9 and TRBJ2-2; 10 bases are shared with TRBD2. After removal of 5 bases from V and 6 bases from J, the junction contained 6 bases not matched to a gene. Germline CDR1 and CDR2: SEHNR and FQNEAQ (reference sequence). CDR3 length: 15 residues. The CDR3 spells CASSTASGGPGELFF. The CDR3 coding sequence is TGTGCCAGCAGCACCGCTAGCGGGGGACCCGGGGAGCTGTTTTTT.

This clonotype was found a few times. The chain combines TRBV7-6 with TRBJ1-4; no clear D. Trimming removed 1 base from V and 7 bases from J, with 13 bases in between. The germline gives CDR1 SGHVS, CDR2 FNYEAQ. There are 15 residues in the CDR3. The CDR3 region has the DNA TGTGCCAGCAGCTTAGGGGCCGCGGGGAGTGAAAAACTGTTTTTT. Encoded protein: CASSLGAAGSEKLFF. The entire variable domain, with the rest obtained from reference TRBV7-6 and TRBJ1-4, is as follows: GAGVSQSPRYKVTKRGQDVALRCDPISGHVSLYWYRQALGQGPEFLTYFNYEAQQDKSGLPNDRFSAERPEGSISTLTIQRTEQRDSAMYRCASSLGAAGSEKLFFGSGTQLSVL.

Turning to this clonotype: A junction boundary mismatches the germline segment, possibly from a read error. This sequence joins TRBV7-7 and TRBJ2-1; 14 bases fit TRBD2. The CDR3 totals 17 residues. Looked up from germline, CDR1 is SSHAT and CDR2 is FNYEAQ (reference sequence). Written as DNA, the CDR3 is TGTGCTAGCAGCCCACGCCTAGGGACTAGCGGGAGATTCGAGCAGTTCTTC. It specifies CASSPRLGTSGRFEQFF.

This chain connects TRBV20-1 to TRBJ1-1; D is ambiguous. V shed 6 bases and J shed 4 bases, with 18 bases lying between them. Germline V gene sequence: CDR1 DFQATT, CDR2 SNEGSKA (reference sequence). CDR3 length: 14 residues. The DNA for the CDR3 is TGCAGTGCCCTAAAGCTTATACGGAGCACTGAAGCTTTCTTT. It encodes CSALKLIRSTEAFF.

A few counts support this clonotype. This rearrangement joins TRBV12-3 or TRBV12-4 to TRBJ2-1; TRBD1 or TRBD2 may be the D gene (5 bases each). Between the trimmed V and J ends, which lost 5 bases and 0 bases, there was a span of 8 bases. The CDR3 sequence is 14 residues long. The CDR3 nucleotides read TGTGCCAGCAGTGCAGGGAGCTCCTACAATGAGCAGTTCTTC. This gives the protein CASSAGSSYNEQFF.

There are many counts of this clonotype. A junction end diverges from the germline sequence, so it may reflect a read error. The V gene is TRBV2, the J gene TRBJ2-5; D possibly corresponds to TRBD1 (5 bases). Germline-derived CDR1 and CDR2 are SNHLY and FYNNEI. The CDR3 has 14 residues. This chain's CDR3 is CASREVPQGGTQYF. In nucleotides, the CDR3 is TGTGCCAGCAGGGAAGTCCCGCAGGGTGGGACCCAGTACTTC.

This clonotype was found many times. The CDR3 bases are TGCGCCAGCAGCCGGGACCAGAGCACAGATACGCAGTATTTT. Its protein is CASSRDQSTDTQYF. V gene TRBV4-1 combines with J gene TRBJ2-3; D is possibly TRBD1 or TRBD2 (5 bases each). The V gene lost 4 bases and the J gene lost 0 bases, with 8 bases spanning the gap. This CDR3 is 14 amino acids long. Per germline, CDR1 MGHRA and CDR2 YSYEKL.

This clonotype was found a few times. The genes are TRBV7-9 and TRBJ2-7; no clear D gene. With 8 bases removed from V and 4 bases from J, the gap between germline ends came to 12 bases. Germline V gene data show CDR1 as SEHNR and CDR2 as FQNEAQ (reference sequence). This CDR3 region has 12 residues. CDR3 nucleotides: TGTGCCAGCGGACCGAGTACTTACGAGCAGTACTTC. Translation gives CASGPSTYEQYF. The variable domain in full, with the rest retrieved from reference TRBV7-9 and TRBJ2-7, is DTGVSQNPRHKITKRGQNVTFRCDPISEHNRLYWYRQTLGQGPEFLTYFQNEAQLEKSRLLSDRFSAERPKGSFSTLEIQRTEQGDSAMYLCASGPSTYEQYFGPGTRLTVT.

V is TRBV9 and J is TRBJ1-1; D uncertain. The CDR3 length is 13 residues. V was clipped by 4 bases and J by 0 bases, with 7 bases between them. Germline V lookup: CDR1 SGDLS, CDR2 YYNGEE. The DNA for the CDR3 is TGTGCCAGCAGCCTCCATATGAACACTGAAGCTTTCTTT. This encodes CASSLHMNTEAFF.

The V and J genes are TRBV6-4 and TRBJ2-1, with TRBD2 matching 8 bases. Trimming removed 10 bases from V and 6 bases from J; junction bases left unmatched: 17. The germline V gene encodes CDR1 MRHNA and CDR2 SNTAGT. The CDR3 extends over 16 amino acids. CDR3 in amino acids: CANSLRGGEPTNEQFF. Here the CDR3 DNA reads TGTGCCAACAGCCTACGGGGGGGAGAGCCAACCAATGAGCAGTTCTTC.

This chain uses TRBV7-9 with TRBJ2-1, with D maybe TRBD2 (5 bases). V lost 4 bases to trimming and J lost 3 bases, with 13 bases between them. The CDR3 consists of 15 residues. Germline CDR1 and CDR2: SEHNR and FQNEAQ (reference sequence). Here the CDR3 reads CASSSRPDFYNEQFF. The CDR3 bases are TGTGCCAGCAGCTCAAGACCGGACTTCTACAATGAGCAGTTCTTC. The complete variable domain, with remaining parts taken from reference TRBV7-9 and TRBJ2-1, reads DTGVSQNPRHKITKRGQNVTFRCDPISEHNRLYWYRQTLGQGPEFLTYFQNEAQLEKSRLLSDRFSAERPKGSFSTLEIQRTEQGDSAMYLCASSSRPDFYNEQFFGPGTRLTVL.

The sample holds a few counts of this clonotype. The gene calls are TRBV12-3 or TRBV12-4 and TRBJ1-3; possibly TRBD1 for D (5 bases). V was shortened by 6 bases and J by 4 bases, with 7 bases between the two germline ends. The CDR3 totals 12 residues. The CDR3 bases are TGTGCCAGCAGGGGGCAAGGAAACACCATATATTTT. This translates into CASRGQGNTIYF.

V usage is TRBV3-1 and J usage is TRBJ2-2; TRBD2 matches 7 bases. Germline CDR1 and CDR2: LGHDT and YNNKEL (reference sequence). Trimming at V came to 0 bases and at J to 4 bases, leaving 5 bases not matched to a gene. CDR3 length: 16 amino acids. CDR3 amino acids: CASSQDPGGVTGELFF. The CDR3, as DNA: TGTGCCAGCAGCCAAGACCCTGGGGGGGTCACCGGGGAGCTGTTTTTT.

This clonotype was found a few times. The rearrangement joins TRBV7-2 to TRBJ2-5, with D perhaps TRBD1 or TRBD2 (5 bases each). Trimming cost V 0 bases and J 0 bases, with 14 bases left between them. Germline V gene data show CDR1 as SGHTA and CDR2 as FQGNSA. The CDR3 covers 17 residues. The CDR3 spells CASSLARGDGHQETQYF. DNA of the CDR3: TGTGCCAGCAGCTTAGCGCGAGGGGACGGACACCAAGAGACCCAGTACTTC.

The chain has TRBV12-3 or TRBV12-4 and TRBJ2-4, with D possibly called TRBD1 or TRBD2 (5 bases each). Trimming took off 3 bases at V and 2 bases at J, with 8 bases between the two ends. The CDR3 spans 14 residues. For the CDR3, the DNA is TGTGCCAGCAGTTTTTCGGGGCCCAAAAACATTCAGTACTTC. This sequence encodes CASSFSGPKNIQYF.

The chain carries TRBV28 and TRBJ1-2; no clear D gene. The length of the CDR3 is 11 residues. Germline CDR1 and CDR2: MDHEN and SYDVKM. Trimming left V 5 bases short and J 4 bases short, with 5 bases between. CDR3 DNA: TGTGCCAGCAGTCACCGCTATGGCTACACCTTC. Protein sequence: CASSHRYGYTF.

The chain joins TRBV6-1 to TRBJ2-6; no reliable D call. Trimming pared 11 bases from V and 4 bases from J, leaving 12 bases between. CDR1 and CDR2 (germline): MNHNS, SASEGT. The CDR3 consists of 13 residues. The CDR3 DNA reads as TGTGCCGAAAAGGGTGACGGGGCCAACGTCCTGACTTTC. This gives the protein CAEKGDGANVLTF.

This clonotype was detected a few times. A junction boundary mismatches the germline segment, possibly from a read error. The rearrangement links TRBV7-9 to TRBJ2-1; D is possibly TRBD1 (5 bases). Germline CDR1 and CDR2: SEHNR and FQNEAQ (reference sequence). The CDR3 extends over 13 amino acids. CDR3 sequence reads: CASSPSPGTGRFF. The CDR3 DNA is TGTGCCAGCAGCCCATCCCCCGGAACAGGCAGATTTTTC. The whole variable domain, filled in from reference TRBV7-9 and TRBJ2-1, reads DTGVSQNPRHKITKRGQNVTFRCDPISEHNRLYWYRQTLGQGPEFLTYFQNEAQLEKSRLLSDRFSAERPKGSFSTLEIQRTEQGDSAMYLCASSPSPGTGRFFGPGTRLTVL.

This clonotype was seen more than once but under ten times. This chain connects TRBV20-1 to TRBJ2-6; D is perhaps TRBD1 (6 bases). The CDR3 totals 15 residues. With 3 bases removed from V and 2 bases from J, the gap between germline ends came to 11 bases. Germline lookup yields CDR1 DFQATT and CDR2 SNEGSKA (reference sequence). The CDR3 nucleotides read TGCAGTGCTAGGGGAACAGGGACTGGGGCCAACGTCCTGACTTTC. It specifies CSARGTGTGANVLTF.

This chain links TRBV2 with TRBJ2-3; TRBD2 aligns across 9 bases. V gave up 6 bases and J gave up 5 bases; unmatched junction bases: 6. From germline, CDR1 is SNHLY and CDR2 FYNNEI. CDR3 length: 14 residues. The DNA for the CDR3 is TGTGCCAGCAGCGGACTAGCGTCCCAAGATACGCAGTATTTT. It encodes CASSGLASQDTQYF.